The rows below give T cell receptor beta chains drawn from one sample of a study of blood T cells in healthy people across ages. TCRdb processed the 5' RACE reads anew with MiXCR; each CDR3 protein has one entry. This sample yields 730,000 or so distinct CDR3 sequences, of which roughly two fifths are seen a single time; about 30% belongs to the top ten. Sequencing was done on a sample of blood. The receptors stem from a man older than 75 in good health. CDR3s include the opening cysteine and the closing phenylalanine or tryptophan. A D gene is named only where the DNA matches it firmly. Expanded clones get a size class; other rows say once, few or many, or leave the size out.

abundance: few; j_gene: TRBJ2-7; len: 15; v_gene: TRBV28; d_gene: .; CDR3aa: CASSSPGQTLHEQYF; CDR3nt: TGTGCCAGCAGTTCGCCCGGACAGACCCTACACGAGCAGTACTTC
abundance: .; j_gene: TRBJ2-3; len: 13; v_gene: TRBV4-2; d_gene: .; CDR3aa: CASSQVGSDTQYF; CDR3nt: TGTGCCAGCAGCCAAGTTGGGTCAGATACGCAGTATTTT
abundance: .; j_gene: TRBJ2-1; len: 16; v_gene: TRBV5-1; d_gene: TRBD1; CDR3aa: CASREDRGQRLNEQFF; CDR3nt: TGCGCCAGCAGAGAGGACAGGGGACAGAGACTCAATGAGCAGTTCTTC
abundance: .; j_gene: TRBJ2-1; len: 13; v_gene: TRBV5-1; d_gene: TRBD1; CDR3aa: CASGSQGADEQFF; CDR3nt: TGCGCCAGCGGCTCACAGGGGGCTGATGAGCAGTTCTTC
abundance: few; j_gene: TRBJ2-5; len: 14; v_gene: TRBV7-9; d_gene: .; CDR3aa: CASSLGGVQETQYF; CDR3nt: TGTGCCAGCAGCTTAGGTGGAGTACAAGAGACCCAGTACTTC
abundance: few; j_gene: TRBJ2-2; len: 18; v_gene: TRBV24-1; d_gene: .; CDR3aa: CATSDLPQGTLNTGELFF; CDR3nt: TGTGCCACCAGTGATCTTCCCCAGGGGACACTGAACACCGGGGAGCTGTTTTTT
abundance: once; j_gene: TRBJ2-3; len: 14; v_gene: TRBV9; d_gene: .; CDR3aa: CTSSVWDFTDTQYF; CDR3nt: TGTACCAGCAGCGTCTGGGACTTCACAGATACGCAGTATTTT
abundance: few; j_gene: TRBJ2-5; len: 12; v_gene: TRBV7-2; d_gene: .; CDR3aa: CASSPNTKTQYF; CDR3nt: TGTGCCAGCAGCCCAAATACGAAGACCCAGTACTTC
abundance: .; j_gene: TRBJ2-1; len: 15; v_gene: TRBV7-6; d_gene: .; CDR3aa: CASSLGVGGYNEQFF; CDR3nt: TGTGCCAGCAGCTTAGGTGTAGGGGGCTACAATGAGCAGTTCTTC
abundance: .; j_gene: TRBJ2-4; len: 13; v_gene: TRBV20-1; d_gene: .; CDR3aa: CSARDRGLSIQYF; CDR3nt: TGCAGTGCTAGAGATCGAGGTCTGAGTATTCAGTACTTC
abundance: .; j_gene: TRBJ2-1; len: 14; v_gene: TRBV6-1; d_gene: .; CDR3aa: CASSEVGSVGEQFF; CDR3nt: TGTGCCAGCAGTGAAGTGGGGAGCGTTGGTGAGCAGTTCTTC
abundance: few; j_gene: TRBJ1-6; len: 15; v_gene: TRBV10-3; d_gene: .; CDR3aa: CAIRQGDPYNSPLHF; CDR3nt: TGTGCCATCCGCCAAGGGGACCCCTATAATTCACCCCTCCACTTT
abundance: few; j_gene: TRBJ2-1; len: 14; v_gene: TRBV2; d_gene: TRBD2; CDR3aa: CASKKRGANNEQFF; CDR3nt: TGTGCCAGCAAGAAGCGGGGGGCAAACAATGAGCAGTTCTTC
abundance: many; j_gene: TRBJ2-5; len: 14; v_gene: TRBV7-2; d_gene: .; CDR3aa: CASSLAGTQETQYF; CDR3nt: TGTGCCAGCAGTTTGGCGGGTACCCAAGAGACCCAGTACTTC
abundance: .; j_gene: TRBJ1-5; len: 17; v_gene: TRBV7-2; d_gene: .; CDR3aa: CASSLLVLKGGDQPQHF; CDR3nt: TGTGCCAGCAGCTTACTCGTCTTGAAGGGGGGAGATCAGCCCCAGCATTTT
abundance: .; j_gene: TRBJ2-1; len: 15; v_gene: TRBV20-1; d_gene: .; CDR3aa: CSARVQGGAYNEQFF; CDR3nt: TGCAGTGCTAGAGTGCAGGGGGGCGCGTACAATGAGCAGTTCTTC
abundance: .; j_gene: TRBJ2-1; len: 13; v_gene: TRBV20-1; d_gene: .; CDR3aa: CSAEEAGYGEQFF; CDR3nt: TGCAGTGCGGAGGAGGCGGGATACGGTGAGCAGTTCTTC
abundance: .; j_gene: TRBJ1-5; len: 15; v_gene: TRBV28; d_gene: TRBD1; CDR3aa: CASSLWDRGNQPQHF; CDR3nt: TGTGCCAGCAGTTTATGGGACAGGGGCAATCAGCCCCAGCATTTT
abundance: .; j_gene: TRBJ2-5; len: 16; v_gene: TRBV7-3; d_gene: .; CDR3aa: CASSLGSDAWGDEQYF; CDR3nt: TGTGCCAGCAGCTTAGGGTCTGACGCCTGGGGGGATGAGCAGTACTTC
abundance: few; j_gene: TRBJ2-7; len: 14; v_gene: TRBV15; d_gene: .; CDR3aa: CATSRPTGLYEQYF; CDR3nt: TGTGCCACCAGCAGACCGACTGGTTTATACGAGCAGTACTTC